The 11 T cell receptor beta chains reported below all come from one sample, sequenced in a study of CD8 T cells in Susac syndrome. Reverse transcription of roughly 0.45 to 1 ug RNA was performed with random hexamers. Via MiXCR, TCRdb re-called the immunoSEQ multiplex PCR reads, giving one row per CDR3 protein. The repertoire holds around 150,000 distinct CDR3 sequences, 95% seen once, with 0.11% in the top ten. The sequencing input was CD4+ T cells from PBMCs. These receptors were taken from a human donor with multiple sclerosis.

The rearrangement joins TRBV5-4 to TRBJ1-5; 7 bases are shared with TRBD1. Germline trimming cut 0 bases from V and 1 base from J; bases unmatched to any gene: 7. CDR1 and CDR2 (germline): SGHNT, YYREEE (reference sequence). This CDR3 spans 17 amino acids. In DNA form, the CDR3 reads TGTGCCAGCAGCTTGGGCAGGGGGGTTCAGAGCAATCAGCCCCAGCATTTT. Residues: CASSLGRGVQSNQPQHF.

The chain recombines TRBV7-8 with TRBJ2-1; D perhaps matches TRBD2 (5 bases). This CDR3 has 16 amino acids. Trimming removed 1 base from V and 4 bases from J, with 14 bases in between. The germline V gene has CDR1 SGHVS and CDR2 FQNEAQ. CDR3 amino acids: CASSLEPRAEYNEQFF. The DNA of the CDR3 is TGTGCCAGCAGCTTAGAGCCAAGAGCGGAGTACAATGAGCAGTTCTTC.

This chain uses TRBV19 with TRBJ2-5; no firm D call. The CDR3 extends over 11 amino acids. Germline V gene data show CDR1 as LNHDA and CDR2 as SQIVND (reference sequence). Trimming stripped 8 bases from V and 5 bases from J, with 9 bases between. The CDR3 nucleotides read TGTGCCAGTGGACCCGGGGAGACCCAGTACTTC. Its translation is CASGPGETQYF.

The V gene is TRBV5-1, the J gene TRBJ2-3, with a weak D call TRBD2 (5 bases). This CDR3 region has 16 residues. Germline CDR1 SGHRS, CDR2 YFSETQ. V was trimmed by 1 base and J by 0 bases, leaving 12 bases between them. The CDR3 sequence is CASSLNGRASTDTQYF. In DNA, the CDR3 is TGCGCCAGCAGCTTGAATGGGAGAGCTAGCACAGATACGCAGTATTTT.

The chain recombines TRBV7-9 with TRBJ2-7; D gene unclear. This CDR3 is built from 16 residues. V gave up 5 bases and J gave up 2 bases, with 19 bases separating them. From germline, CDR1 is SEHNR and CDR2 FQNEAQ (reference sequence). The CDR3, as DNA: TGTGCCAGCAGCATCGCTCCGGGCCGCGCCACCTACGAGCAGTACTTC. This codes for CASSIAPGRATYEQYF.

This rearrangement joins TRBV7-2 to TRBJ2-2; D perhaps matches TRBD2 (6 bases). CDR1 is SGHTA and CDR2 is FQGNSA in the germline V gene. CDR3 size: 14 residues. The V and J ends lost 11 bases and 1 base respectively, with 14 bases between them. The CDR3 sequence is CASRRDQNTGELFF. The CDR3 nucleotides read TGTGCCTCAAGGCGGGACCAGAACACCGGGGAGCTGTTTTTT. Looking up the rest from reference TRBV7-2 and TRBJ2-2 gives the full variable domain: GAGVSQSPSNKVTEKGKDVELRCDPISGHTALYWYRQSLGQGLEFLIYFQGNSAPDKSGLPSDRFSAERTGGSVSTLTIQRTQQEDSAVYLCASRRDQNTGELFFGEGSRLTVL.

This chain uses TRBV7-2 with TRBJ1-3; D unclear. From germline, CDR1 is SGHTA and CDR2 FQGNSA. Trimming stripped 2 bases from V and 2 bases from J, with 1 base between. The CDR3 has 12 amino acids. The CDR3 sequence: CASSLTGNTIYF. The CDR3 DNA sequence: TGTGCCAGCAGCTTAACTGGAAACACCATATATTTT.

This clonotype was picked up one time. CDR3 sequence reads: CASRHRDTNYEQYF. Here the CDR3 DNA reads TGTGCCAGCAGACACCGGGACACTAACTACGAGCAGTACTTC. This chain uses TRBV12-3 or TRBV12-4 with TRBJ2-7; TRBD1 is a possible D gene (6 bases). The CDR3 has 14 amino acids. Trimming pared 6 bases from V and 3 bases from J, leaving 15 bases between.

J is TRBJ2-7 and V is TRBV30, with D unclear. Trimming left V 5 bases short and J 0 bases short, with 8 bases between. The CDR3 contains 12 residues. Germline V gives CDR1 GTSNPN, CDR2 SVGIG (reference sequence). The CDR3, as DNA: TGTGCCTGGGGGCGATCCTCCTACGAGCAGTACTTC. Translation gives CAWGRSSYEQYF.

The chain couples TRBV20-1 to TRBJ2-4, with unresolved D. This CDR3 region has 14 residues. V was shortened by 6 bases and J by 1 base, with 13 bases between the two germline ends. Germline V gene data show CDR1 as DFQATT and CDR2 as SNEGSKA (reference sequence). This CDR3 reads CSASGLLAKNIQYF. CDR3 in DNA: TGCAGTGCCTCGGGTTTGCTCGCCAAAAACATTCAGTACTTC.

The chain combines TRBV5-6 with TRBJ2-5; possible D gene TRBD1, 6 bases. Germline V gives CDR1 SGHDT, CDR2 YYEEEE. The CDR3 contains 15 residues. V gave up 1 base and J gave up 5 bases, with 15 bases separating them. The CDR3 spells CASSLFQTGKETQYF. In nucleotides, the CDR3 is TGTGCCAGCAGCTTGTTCCAAACAGGGAAGGAGACCCAGTACTTC.